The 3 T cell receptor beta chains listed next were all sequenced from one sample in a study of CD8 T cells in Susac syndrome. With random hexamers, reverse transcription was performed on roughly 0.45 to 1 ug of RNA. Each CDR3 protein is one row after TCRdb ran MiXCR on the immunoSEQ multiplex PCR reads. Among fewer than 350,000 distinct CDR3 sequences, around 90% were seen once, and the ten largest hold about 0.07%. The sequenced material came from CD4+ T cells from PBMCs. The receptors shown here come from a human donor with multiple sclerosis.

The CDR3 DNA is TGTGCCAGCAGCTACCAACGGTCCTACAATGAGCAGTTCTTC. Encoded protein: CASSYQRSYNEQFF. The genes are TRBV11-1 and TRBJ2-1; D unresolved. This CDR3 comprises 14 residues. Germline assignment: CDR1 SGHAT and CDR2 FQDESV (reference sequence). Trimming pared 4 bases from V and 1 base from J, leaving 8 bases between.

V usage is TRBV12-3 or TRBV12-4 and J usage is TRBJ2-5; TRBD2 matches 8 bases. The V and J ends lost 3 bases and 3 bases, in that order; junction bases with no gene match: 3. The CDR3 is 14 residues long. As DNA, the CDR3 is TGTGCCAGCAGTTTTGCCGGGGGGGAAGAGACCCAGTACTTC. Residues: CASSFAGGEETQYF.

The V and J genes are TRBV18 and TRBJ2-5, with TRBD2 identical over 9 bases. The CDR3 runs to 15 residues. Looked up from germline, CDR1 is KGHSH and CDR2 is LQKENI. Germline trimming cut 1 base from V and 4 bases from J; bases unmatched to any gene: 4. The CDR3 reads CASSPLSGSGETQYF. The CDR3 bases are TGTGCCAGCTCACCACTTAGCGGGAGTGGAGAGACCCAGTACTTC.